The 19 T cell receptor beta chains given below trace back to one sample, sequenced in a study of radiation and T cells in renal cell carcinoma. Produced via immunoSEQ multiplex PCR; TCRdb's table is partial and in-frame only. The data hold approximately 120,000 clones, with about four fifths observed a single time. Time point: baseline pretreatment blood. As for treatment: 15 Gy SBRT to primary tumor, nephrectomy 4 weeks later. This specimen consisted of blood, obtained from a patient whose treatment included radiotherapy and nephrectomy. These receptors were collected from a woman aged 55 to 70 with renal cell carcinoma.

This chain links TRBV28 with TRBJ1-1; 9 bases map to TRBD1. This CDR3 has 14 residues. Per germline, CDR1 MDHEN and CDR2 SYDVKM. V lost 6 bases and J lost 6; bases outside the gene matches: 8. DNA of the CDR3: TGTGCCAGCAGCTCGGGACAGGGAAGGTCTGAAGCTTTCTTT. Its protein is CASSSGQGRSEAFF.

The gene calls are TRBV11-2 and TRBJ1-4; D call uncertain. Germline V lookup: CDR1 SGHAT, CDR2 FQNNGV. Trimming stripped 3 bases from V and 14 bases from J, with 16 bases between. The CDR3 runs to 13 residues. The CDR3 loop reads CASSFEPVSVLFF. Written as DNA, the CDR3 is TGTGCCAGCAGCTTCGAACCCGTATCTGTTCTGTTTTTT.

This chain links TRBV9 with TRBJ2-2; TRBD2 aligns across 9 bases. The CDR3 is made up of 16 amino acids. The V and J ends lost 0 bases and 6 bases, in that order; junction bases with no gene match: 6. Germline loops: CDR1 SGDLS, CDR2 YYNGEE. CDR3 in DNA: TGTGCCAGCAGCGTAGCGGCGGGAGGGCCTCCCGGGGAGCTGTTTTTT. This gives the protein CASSVAAGGPPGELFF.

This clone was seen a few times. The J gene is TRBJ2-1, the V gene TRBV7-3; D remains ambiguous. CDR3 size: 14 residues. Germline V gives CDR1 SGHTA, CDR2 FQGTGA. V dropped 0 bases and J dropped 8 bases, with 11 bases sitting between them. The CDR3 nucleotides are TGTGCCAGCAGCTTAACTACAAGGAGCTATGAGCAGTTCTTC. Translating it yields CASSLTTRSYEQFF.

The rearrangement links TRBV7-9 to TRBJ2-7; D is tentatively TRBD1 or TRBD2 (5 bases each). The CDR3 sequence is 14 residues long. CDR1 is SEHNR and CDR2 is FQNEAQ in the germline V gene (reference sequence). V was cut by 1 base and J by 12 bases, with 19 bases left in between. The CDR3 is CASSLVGVVGEWYF. CDR3 DNA: TGTGCCAGCAGCTTAGTAGGAGTGGTGGGGGAGTGGTACTTC.

This clone was seen a handful of times. One junction end disagrees with the germline gene, perhaps due to a read error. The V gene is TRBV7-9, the J gene TRBJ1-1; 9 nucleotides agree with TRBD1. Looked up from germline, CDR1 is SEHNR and CDR2 is FQNEAQ (reference sequence). This CDR3 comprises 15 residues. The CDR3 bases are TGTGCCAGCAGCTTAGCGGGGAGGACAGGGGACCTTAGGGTCTTT. Translating it yields CASSLAGRTGDLRVF.

Remarks on this clone: Other DNA variants within this sample encode the same CDR3. V and J are TRBV5-1 and TRBJ2-1, with D unclear. Trimming took 0 bases from V and 2 from J, leaving 6 bases between them. Germline V gene data show CDR1 as SGHRS and CDR2 as YFSETQ. This CDR3 is 14 amino acids long. CDR3 coding DNA: TGCGCCAGCAGCTTGGCACAAACCTACAATGAGCAGTTCTTC. Translated, it gives CASSLAQTYNEQFF.

The rearrangement uses TRBV29-1 and TRBJ1-2; possibly TRBD1 for D (5 bases). Germline V gene lookup returns CDR1 SQVTM and CDR2 ANQGSEA. The CDR3 has 13 residues. With 3 bases removed from V and 4 bases from J, the gap between germline ends came to 12 bases. The DNA of the CDR3 is TGCAGCGTTGATGGACAAGGGGTCTATGGCTACACCTTC. The encoded protein is CSVDGQGVYGYTF.

The chain joins TRBV7-9 to TRBJ2-3; no definite D call. CDR1 is SEHNR and CDR2 is FQNEAQ in the germline V gene (reference sequence). Trimming took off 1 base at V and 3 bases at J, with 8 bases between the two ends. The CDR3 is made up of 14 amino acids. The CDR3 sequence: CASSLGDMTDTQYF. The CDR3 DNA reads TGTGCCAGCAGCTTAGGAGATATGACAGATACGCAGTATTTT.

The chain combines TRBV5-4 with TRBJ1-1; D perhaps matches TRBD1 (6 bases). V was trimmed by 2 bases and J by 4 bases, leaving 9 bases between them. This CDR3 spans 13 amino acids. The germline CDR1 and CDR2 sequences are SGHNT and YYREEE (reference sequence). CDR3 sequence: CASSLQGGTEAFF. The CDR3 DNA follows: TGTGCCAGCAGCTTACAGGGTGGCACTGAAGCTTTCTTT.

The rearrangement joins TRBV7-9 to TRBJ2-3; no firm D call. Trimming stripped 2 bases from V and 2 bases from J, with 17 bases between. From germline, CDR1 is SEHNR and CDR2 FQNEAQ (reference sequence). The CDR3 spans 17 residues. CDR3 sequence: CASSLPLAATFTDTQYF. The CDR3, as DNA: TGTGCCAGCAGCTTACCCCTGGCCGCCACTTTCACAGATACGCAGTATTTT.

This chain uses TRBV27 with TRBJ1-5; D is perhaps TRBD1 (6 bases). The CDR3 is made up of 16 amino acids. Trimming cost V 8 bases and J 7 bases, with 24 bases left between them. Germline lookup yields CDR1 MNHEY and CDR2 SMNVEV (reference sequence). The chain's CDR3 is CASGLESWGQGQPQHF. CDR3 in DNA: TGTGCCAGCGGCCTCGAGTCGTGGGGGCAGGGGCAGCCCCAGCATTTT.

This clone was detected a few times. The V call is TRBV5-1, the J call TRBJ1-1; no clear D gene. V was pared by 3 bases and J by 3 bases, with 6 bases between. The CDR3 runs 12 residues. Germline assignment: CDR1 SGHRS and CDR2 YFSETQ. As DNA, the CDR3 is TGCGCCAGCAGCTGGGGAGACACTGAAGCTTTCTTT. Translation gives CASSWGDTEAFF.

The chain recombines TRBV7-2 with TRBJ2-1; D might be TRBD2 (7 bases). V was clipped by 6 bases and J by 10 bases, with 16 bases between them. Germline CDR1 and CDR2: SGHTA and FQGNSA. The CDR3 extends over 13 amino acids. CDR3 in amino acids: CASSSAGAGEQFF. CDR3 coding DNA: TGTGCCAGCAGTTCCGCGGGGGCGGGGGAGCAGTTCTTC.

The chain has TRBV6-6 and TRBJ1-1, with a tentative D call TRBD1 (5 bases). With 2 bases removed from V and 2 bases from J, the gap between germline ends came to 9 bases. The length of the CDR3 is 14 residues. The germline V gene has CDR1 MNHNY and CDR2 SVGAGI (reference sequence). The CDR3 spells CASSYPGGNTEAFF. Here the CDR3 DNA reads TGTGCCAGCAGTTACCCCGGGGGTAACACTGAAGCTTTCTTT.

This clone came up once. This chain joins TRBV7-9 and TRBJ2-5; tentatively, D is TRBD1 or TRBD2 (6 bases each). Trimming shortened V by 2 bases and J by 5 bases, and 12 bases separated the two germline ends. This CDR3 has 14 residues. Germline-derived CDR1 and CDR2 are SEHNR and FQNEAQ (reference sequence). CDR3 nucleotides: TGTGCCAGCAGCTTAATGGGGGGCTCGGAGACCCAGTACTTC. Its protein product is CASSLMGGSETQYF. The full variable domain, in which reference TRBV7-9 and TRBJ2-5 provide the parts outside the CDR3, is DTGVSQNPRHKITKRGQNVTFRCDPISEHNRLYWYRQTLGQGPEFLTYFQNEAQLEKSRLLSDRFSAERPKGSFSTLEIQRTEQGDSAMYLCASSLMGGSETQYFGPGTRLLVL.

The CDR3 bases are TGTGCCAGAAGCTCCGATTATCGGGTGAACACTGAAGCTTTCTTT. Translating gives CARSSDYRVNTEAFF. The chain has TRBV5-3 and TRBJ1-1; D ambiguous. Being an ORF, TRBV5-3 has a function that is uncertain. The CDR3 is 15 residues long. V shed 3 bases and J shed 0 bases, with 12 bases lying between them.

This chain joins TRBV27 and TRBJ2-3; maybe TRBD2 (6 bases). The CDR3 is 15 residues long. Germline assignment: CDR1 MNHEY and CDR2 SMNVEV (reference sequence). Trimming took off 5 bases at V and 3 bases at J, with 15 bases between the two ends. CDR3 sequence: CASSPRGDGTDTQYF. The DNA of the CDR3 is TGTGCCAGCAGTCCCCGCGGGGACGGGACAGATACGCAGTATTTT.

The chain employs TRBV9 and TRBJ2-3; the D gene is possibly TRBD2 (5 bases). Germline assignment: CDR1 SGDLS and CDR2 YYNGEE. This CDR3 has 12 amino acids. Trimming stripped 4 bases from V and 7 bases from J, with 10 bases between. This CDR3 reads CASSSDLNTQYF. The CDR3 nucleotides read TGTGCCAGCAGCTCGGACTTGAATACGCAGTATTTT.